This TCR beta chain was found in a study of cytomegalovirus exposure and HLA in healthy donors. The PCR made use of 60 Vbeta and 13 Jbeta primers. Libraries were prepared by immunoSEQ multiplex PCR; TCRdb keeps only in-frame clonotypes and omits some of them. Of roughly 150,000 clones in the sample, roughly 80% are singletons; the top ten hold around 2%. The CDR3 is 15 residues long. V lost 4 bases and J lost 5, with 17 bases in between. Germline values: CDR1 MNHEY, CDR2 SMNVEV (reference sequence). Study-wide results and limits: According to the study, roughly 160 TCR beta chains were cytomegalovirus-associated.

Turning to this clone: Its antigen remains unidentified.

Specimen: PBMCs. The rearrangement joins TRBV27 to TRBJ1-2; a possible D gene is TRBD1 (5 bases). The receptor was isolated from a man aged 25-45 years in good health and CMV-seronegative. CDR3 loop: CASSSRTQGGYGYTF. CDR3 nucleotides: TGTGCCAGCAGTTCACGGACCCAGGGAGGGTATGGCTACACCTTC.